This T cell receptor beta chain was sequenced during a study of blood T cell repertoires in COVID-19. The overall study: Sources were T cells, B-cell-depleted T cells, or PBMCs; the material itself was cDNA or gDNA.

Per the original methods: Amplification of reference gene primers was used by the study to estimate nucleated cell counts. Assay: immunoSEQ multiplex PCR; the TCRdb copy retains only in-frame clones and omits some. Clonal size and the V and J genes are those of that table, whereas D and trimming came from the DNA. The profile shows roughly 190,000 clones, around 76% of them singletons. The CDR3 is 16 amino acids. Trimming stripped 4 bases from V and 5 bases from J, with 20 bases between. Germline V gives CDR1 MRHNA, CDR2 SNTAGT. The sequenced sample consisted of peripheral blood. V is TRBV6-4 and J is TRBJ2-5; tentatively, D is TRBD2 (6 bases). The source is a woman aged 50 to 65 with active or convalescent COVID-19. The CDR3 DNA is TGTGCCAGCAGTGGGGCTTCCGCGCAACGGGGGGAGACCCAGTACTTC. Amino acid sequence: CASSGASAQRGETQYF.